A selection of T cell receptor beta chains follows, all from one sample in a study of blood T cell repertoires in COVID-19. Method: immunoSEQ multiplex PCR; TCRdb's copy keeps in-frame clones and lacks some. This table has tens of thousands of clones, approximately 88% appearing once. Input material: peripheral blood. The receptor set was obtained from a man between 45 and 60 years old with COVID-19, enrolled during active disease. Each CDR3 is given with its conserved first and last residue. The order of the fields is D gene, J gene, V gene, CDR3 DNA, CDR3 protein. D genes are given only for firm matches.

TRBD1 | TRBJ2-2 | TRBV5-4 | TGTGCCAGCAGCCCCGGACAGGGCACCAACACCGGGGAGCTGTTTTTT | CASSPGQGTNTGELFF
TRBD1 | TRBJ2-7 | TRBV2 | TGTGCCAGCAATCCGGACAGGGAACACTACGAGCAGTACTTC | CASNPDREHYEQYF
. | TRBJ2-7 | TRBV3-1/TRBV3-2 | TGTGCCAGTACGTACGGGGGATCTGGCGAGCAGTACTTC | CASTYGGSGEQYF
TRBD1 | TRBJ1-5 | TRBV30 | TGTGCCTGGGGCGGACAGGGCCGCAATCAGCCCCAGCATTTT | CAWGGQGRNQPQHF
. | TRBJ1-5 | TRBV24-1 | TGTGCCACCAGTACGCCAGGCAATCAGCCCCAGCATTTT | CATSTPGNQPQHF
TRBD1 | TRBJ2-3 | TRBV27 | TGTGCCAGCAGTCCAGGGACAGGGATGACCGGTAGATCTACGCAGTATTTT | CASSPGTGMTGRSTQYF
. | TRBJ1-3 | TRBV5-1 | TGCGCCAGCAGCTCAGGGGCCGCGTCCGGAAACACCATATATTTT | CASSSGAASGNTIYF
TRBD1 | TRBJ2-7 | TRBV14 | TGTGCCAGCAGCCAGATGGGACAGATGGGGTCCTACGAGCAGTACTTC | CASSQMGQMGSYEQYF
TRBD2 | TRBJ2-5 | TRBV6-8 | TGTGCCAGCAGCTACGGACTAGCGGGGGCCGAAGGGGAGACCCAGTACTTC | CASSYGLAGAEGETQYF
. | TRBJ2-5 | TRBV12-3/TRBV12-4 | TGTGCCAGCAGTTCCGGGGGAGGAGAGACCCAGTACTTC | CASSSGGGETQYF
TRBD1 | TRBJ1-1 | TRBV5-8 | TGTGCCAGCAGCTTGCAGACAGGGGATACTGAAGCTTTCTTT | CASSLQTGDTEAFF
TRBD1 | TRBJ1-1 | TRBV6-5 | TGTGCCAGCAGTTACTCGGGGACAGGGCGAGGGACTGAAGCTTTCTTT | CASSYSGTGRGTEAFF